This TCR beta chain was recorded in a study of blood T cell repertoires in COVID-19 (TCRdb year 2020). Looking at the study overall: Samples from collaborators originated in the United States, Italy and Spain and spanned both the acute and convalescent phases of COVID-19. The material from the prospective study consisted of cDNA or gDNA derived from T cells, B-cell-depleted T cells, or PBMCs. The dataset comprised deeply sampled blood TCRbeta repertoires from subjects exposed to, actively infected with, or recovered from COVID-19. The repertoires were released in a freely available public database meant as a resource for research on the immune response to SARS-CoV-2. The samples were drawn from the first 160 participants of the ongoing ImmuneRACE study and from 1,254 subjects provided by 6 global collaborators. A de-identified subject ID, COVID-19 status, age in years and sex were almost always included in the sample metadata. HLA class I and class II types, where available, came from metadata supplied by the sample provider rather than from assay-based typing. What the research found in general, with its limitations: How much clinical and demographic metadata was included differed by source and by participant, and the metadata was provided uncurated.

Comments on this clone: Its antigen is currently not known. Base quality data are lacking; no much larger clone is found one base away.

Ends trimmed: V by 0 bases, J by 2 bases; bases unmatched to a gene: 8. Including the terminal cysteine and phenylalanine, the CDR3 comprises 17 residues. The kept DNA is CDR3 alone, 51 bases in frame from the first base. From a lookup of the germline V gene (reference sequence), CDR1 and CDR2 are SGHNT and YYREEE. TCRbeta CDR3 regions were amplified from genomic DNA using the immunoSEQ Assay, a bias-controlled multiplex PCR. The authors' analysis ran thus. Nucleated cell counts per sample were estimated from amplification of reference gene primers within the assay. To quantify the absolute abundance of each unique TCRbeta CDR3 rearrangement, sequence reads were collapsed and filtered. For each sample, productive Simpson clonality was calculated as the square root of Simpson's diversity index over productive rearrangements. The table comes from immuneACCESS by way of TCRdb, which keeps in-frame sequences with V and J called. Part of the clones is missing from these tables; in studies checked, under half for an unresolved V gene and the rest for unknown reasons. The DNA gave D and trimming, while V, J and clone size come from that table. The table for this sample lists 250,000 to 350,000 clones; around 85% of them were counted only once. 0.87% of the sample rests with the top ten.

At one collaborating source in Seattle, patients were enrolled during active infection and were followed longitudinally through the course of disease. Whole blood was collected in K2EDTA tubes by collaborating institutions according to the institutions' own protocols. For TCRbeta analysis, collaborator samples were shipped as frozen whole blood, as isolated PBMCs, or as DNA extracted from either sample type. This chain is built from TRBV5-4 and TRBJ2-5; TRBD2 aligns with 9 central bases. The sequence was collected from a human donor with COVID-19, enrolled during active disease. The donor label of this sample is uncertain. Specimen: peripheral blood. The nucleotide sequence reads TGTGCCAGCAGCTTGGGCCCGGCTAGCGGGACGCAAGAGACCCAGTACTTC. Protein translation: CASSLGPASGTQETQYF.